This T cell receptor delta chain was captured by sequencing in a study of gamma-delta chains in newborns, infants, children. Looking at the study overall: Innate gammadelta T cells reportedly expand polyclonally right after birth, driven by microbial exposure, per the title.

TCRdb re-called clones from the reads via CATT. Among more than 6,500 delta-chain clones listed, roughly 1.6% were seen once. This CDR3 comprises 21 residues. The germline gives CDR1 TSWWSYY, CDR2 QGS. V lost 3 bases to trimming and J lost 0 bases; unmatched junction nucleotides: 22. The TCR comes from a child who was a newborn, infant or young child, either healthy, febrile or measles-vaccinated (not recorded which). Sequencing used blood. The chain has TRDV1 and TRDJ1; 7 bases map to TRDD3. CDR3: CALGDSLPSSCTGDHTDKLIF. As DNA, the CDR3 is TGTGCTCTTGGGGACTCCCTCCCTTCTTCATGTACTGGGGACCACACCGATAAACTCATCTTT.